A single sample gave rise to the 15 T cell receptor beta chains below, sequenced in a study of early T cells in non-severe SARS-CoV-2 infection. TCRdb analysed the 5' RACE reads with MiXCR anew, one entry per CDR3 protein. The sample has under 45,000 distinct CDR3 sequences; approximately 8% are singletons. This sample comprised whole blood, obtained at baseline. The receptors come from an adult who was a healthcare worker with PCR-confirmed SARS-CoV-2 infection or an uninfected control (not recorded which).

This chain uses TRBV14 with TRBJ2-7; tentative D call: TRBD1 (6 bases). This CDR3 contains 16 residues. Germline V gives CDR1 SGHDN, CDR2 FVKESK. V was cut by 4 bases and J by 5 bases, with 21 bases left in between. The CDR3 region is CASSPTFRTAFHEQYF. The CDR3 DNA reads TGTGCCAGCAGCCCCACTTTTAGGACAGCTTTCCACGAGCAGTACTTC.

This chain connects TRBV7-8 to TRBJ2-1; TRBD2 might be the D (5 bases). The CDR3 covers 15 residues. Trimming shortened V by 4 bases and J by 6 bases, and 16 bases separated the two germline ends. Looked up from germline, CDR1 is SGHVS and CDR2 is FQNEAQ. CDR3 coding DNA: TGTGCCAGCAGCTCCTTGCTAGCAAAGGGCAATGAGCAGTTCTTC. It is translated as CASSSLLAKGNEQFF.

This clonotype was seen a few times. The chain carries TRBV7-3 and TRBJ1-1; 10 bases align to TRBD1. The CDR3 sequence is 14 residues long. V shed 5 bases and J 7 bases; nucleotides not matched to a gene: 7. The germline V gene encodes CDR1 SGHTA and CDR2 FQGTGA. CDR3 residues: CASSTDRGSIEAFF. The CDR3 coding sequence is TGTGCCAGCAGCACGGACAGGGGGAGCATTGAAGCTTTCTTT.

This clonotype was counted only a few times. CDR3 coding DNA: TGCAGCGTTGAAGATTTCCAGGGCGCTCGGGATGAGCAGTTCTTC. Translated: CSVEDFQGARDEQFF. The V call is TRBV29-1, the J call TRBJ2-1, with a possible D match to TRBD1 (5 bases). V was pared by 0 bases and J by 8 bases, with 17 bases between. Germline CDR1 is SQVTM and CDR2 is ANQGSEA. This CDR3 contains 15 residues.

The rearrangement links TRBV20-1 to TRBJ1-6; TRBD1 might be the D (5 bases). This CDR3 region has 15 residues. From germline, CDR1 is DFQATT and CDR2 SNEGSKA (reference sequence). With 0 bases removed from V and 7 bases from J, the gap between germline ends came to 13 bases. CDR3 amino acids: CSARDSGRENSPLHF. In DNA, the CDR3 is TGCAGTGCTAGAGACTCCGGCAGGGAAAATTCACCCCTCCACTTT.

This clonotype was counted between two and nine times. V and J are TRBV5-1 and TRBJ2-7, with unresolved D. V was cut by 4 bases and J by 1 base, with 9 bases left in between. Germline V gene lookup returns CDR1 SGHRS and CDR2 YFSETQ. The CDR3 sequence is 13 residues long. The CDR3 region has the DNA TGCGCCAGCAGCGAGGACGGATCCTACGAGCAGTACTTC. Translation gives CASSEDGSYEQYF.

This clonotype was seen a few times. The V gene is TRBV10-3, the J gene TRBJ1-1; D unclear. Germline loops: CDR1 ENHRY, CDR2 SYGVKD. Trimming left V 6 bases short and J 7 bases short, with 12 bases between. The CDR3 extends over 12 amino acids. This chain's CDR3 is CAIRPGQSEAFF. In DNA form, the CDR3 reads TGTGCCATCAGGCCGGGCCAGAGTGAAGCTTTCTTT.

The chain recombines TRBV12-3 or TRBV12-4 with TRBJ2-2; D is undetermined. The CDR3 has 15 residues. The V end was cut by 5 bases, the J end by 0 bases, with 10 bases between. CDR3 sequence: CASSPLVANTGELFF. The CDR3 DNA follows: TGTGCCAGCAGTCCCCTTGTCGCGAACACCGGGGAGCTGTTTTTT.

The table lists this clonotype with many counts. V is TRBV7-9 and J is TRBJ2-7, with unresolved D. Germline V gene data show CDR1 as SEHNR and CDR2 as FQNEAQ (reference sequence). Trimming removed 5 bases at V and 3 bases at J, with 14 bases between. The CDR3 length is 14 residues. The CDR3 is CASSPTHGFYEQYF. The CDR3 DNA reads as TGTGCCAGCAGCCCTACCCATGGGTTCTACGAGCAGTACTTC.

The table lists this clonotype with a few counts. The chain couples TRBV19 to TRBJ2-7; 9 bases line up with TRBD1. CDR1 and CDR2 from the germline V gene are LNHDA and SQIVND (reference sequence). CDR3 length: 15 amino acids. The V gene end was trimmed by 5 bases and the J gene end by 2 bases; junction bases not matched to a gene: 7. The CDR3 nucleotides read TGTGCCAGTAGTGCCAACGGACAGGGGACCTACGAGCAGTACTTC. Translated, it gives CASSANGQGTYEQYF.

The sample holds a few counts of this clonotype. The chain links TRBV5-4 to TRBJ1-4; 8 nucleotides line up with TRBD1. The CDR3 totals 15 residues. Germline loops: CDR1 SGHNT, CDR2 YYREEE (reference sequence). The trim removed 2 bases at V and 5 bases at J, leaving 5 bases unmatched. The CDR3 protein is CASSFGGQGNEKLFF. The CDR3 coding sequence is TGTGCCAGCAGCTTTGGAGGACAGGGCAATGAAAAACTGTTTTTT.

The chain has TRBV7-2 and TRBJ2-7; tentatively, D is TRBD1 (5 bases). Germline-derived CDR1 and CDR2 are SGHTA and FQGNSA. CDR3 length equals 17 residues. Trimming removed 2 bases from V and 2 bases from J, with 19 bases in between. CDR3 sequence: CASSLSNQTVFAYEQYF. CDR3 DNA sequence: TGTGCCAGCAGCTTATCAAACCAGACAGTCTTCGCCTACGAGCAGTACTTC.

This clonotype turned up a few times. The chain carries TRBV12-3 or TRBV12-4 and TRBJ1-1; no clear D. The CDR3 totals 12 residues. The V and J ends lost 5 bases and 11 bases respectively, with 15 bases between them. The DNA of the CDR3 is TGTGCCAGCAGTCTAGTCTTCTCCGGGGCTTTCTTT. It is translated as CASSLVFSGAFF.

This sequence joins TRBV10-3 and TRBJ1-2; D not resolved. V gave up 2 bases and J gave up 2 bases, with 6 bases separating them. The CDR3 is made up of 13 amino acids. CDR1 ENHRY and CDR2 SYGVKD come from the germline V gene. CDR3 in DNA: TGTGCCATCAGTGAGCAGCCGAACTATGGCTACACCTTC. Translated, it gives CAISEQPNYGYTF.

The rearrangement links TRBV11-2 to TRBJ2-7; 11 nucleotides agree with TRBD2. V was pared by 2 bases and J by 2 bases, with 8 bases of the junction left unmatched. The CDR3 covers 17 residues. Germline CDR1 and CDR2: SGHAT and FQNNGV. CDR3 loop: CASSLTAGLAAPYEQYF. Written as DNA, the CDR3 is TGTGCCAGCAGCTTAACCGCGGGACTAGCGGCCCCCTACGAGCAGTACTTC.